This T cell receptor beta chain was captured in a study of metastatic and nonmetastatic thyroid tumors. Study outcomes and limitations: Relative to benign nodules, malignant thyroid tumors were reportedly characterized by significantly elevated TCR beta diversity in blood and tumor.

Trimming pared 0 bases from V and 0 bases from J, leaving 17 bases between. Germline CDR1 and CDR2: SGHRS and YFSETQ. CDR3 length: 18 residues. Every patient was untreated before thyroid surgery. The sample holds one count of this clone. Its antigen is still unknown. Study processing details: Clinicopathological groups differed in CDR3, with these differences serving to build a distant-metastasis classifier for papillary thyroid cancer. TCRdb re-clonotyped the PCR reads through MiXCR. The V and J calls were determined by TCRdb, not by the authors. Of tens of thousands of clones in the sample, roughly 20% are singletons; the top ten hold roughly 4%.

The receptor comes from a female donor with papillary thyroid cancer or a benign thyroid nodule (not recorded which). Some clones in this sample may be carry-over from other donors' samples. V and J are TRBV5-1 and TRBJ2-3; D call uncertain. The sample consisted of blood. The CDR3 nucleotides are TGCGCCAGCAGCTTGGGTGTCCTCAGCGTATCAAGCACAGATACGCAGTATTTT. Its translation: CASSLGVLSVSSTDTQYF.